This TCR beta chain was sequenced in a study of T cells expressing NK-cell markers. Study overall: Beta-chain profiling covered CD3+CD56+NKG2C+, CD3+CD56+NKG2C- and CD3+CD56-NKG2C+ sorted subsets. The sequencing cohort of eight donors included seven HCMV-seropositive individuals and one seronegative individual. General study points: Certain NKG2C+ T cell clones were expanded, and their HCMV specificity remained unclear. Similarly, these clonotypes led the CD3+CD56-NKG2C+ fraction as well in several donors.

Points on this clonotype: Its antigen is not known.

CDR1 is SGHVS and CDR2 is FQNEAQ in the germline V gene. The CDR3 spans 15 residues. TCRdb reprocessed the 5' RACE reads and stores each CDR3 protein as one record, lacking DNA. The sample includes over 200,000 distinct CDR3 sequences. The TCR was taken from a man aged 18-30 years in good health. The chain carries TRBV7-8 and TRBJ2-3; TCRdb outputs TRBD1, but without DNA this stays unchecked. The sample was blood T cells: a sorted CD56 or NKG2C T cell subset, CD4+ or CD8+ T cells, or bulk PBMC T cells (not recorded which). Here the CDR3 reads CASSLPRQITDTQYF.